The clone carrying this T cell receptor (beta chain) was seen a few times. These data originate in a study of OX40 agonist ivuxolimab in advanced cancers. Assay: immunoSEQ multiplex PCR; the TCRdb copy retains only in-frame clones and omits some. The repertoire holds fewer than 6,000 clones, 60% to 85% seen once, with roughly 61% in the top ten. With 0 bases clipped from V and 2 bases from J, the junction kept 5 bases outside the gene matches. Germline V gene sequence: CDR1 SGHRS, CDR2 YFSETQ. The CDR3 spans 15 residues. This receptor was taken from an adult with an advanced solid tumor such as melanoma, head and neck, liver or kidney cancer. This sample comprised CD4+ or CD8+ T cells sorted from blood, obtained in a trial of the OX40 agonist ivuxolimab. V usage is TRBV5-1 and J usage is TRBJ2-7, with 7 nucleotides matching TRBD1. The chain's CDR3 is CASSLAVTGTYEQYF. DNA for the CDR3: TGCGCCAGCAGCTTGGCCGTGACAGGGACCTACGAGCAGTACTTC.